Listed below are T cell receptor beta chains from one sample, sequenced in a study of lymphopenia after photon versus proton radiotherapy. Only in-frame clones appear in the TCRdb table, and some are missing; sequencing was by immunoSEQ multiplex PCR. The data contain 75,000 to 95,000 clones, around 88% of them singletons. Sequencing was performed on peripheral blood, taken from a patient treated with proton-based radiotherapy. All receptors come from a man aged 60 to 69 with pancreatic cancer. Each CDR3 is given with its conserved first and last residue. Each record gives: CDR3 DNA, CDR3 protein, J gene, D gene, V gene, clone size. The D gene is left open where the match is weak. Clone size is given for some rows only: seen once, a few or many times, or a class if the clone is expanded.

TGTGCCAGCAGTTACAGGGGACAGGGGGCGGGAGGCTACACCTTC CASSYRGQGAGGYTF TRBJ1-2 TRBD1 TRBV6-5 .
TGTGCCAGCAGTTACTCGAGGTCCGGGGGCATTGGTGGCTACACCTTC CASSYSRSGGIGGYTF TRBJ1-2 . TRBV6-5 few
TGTGCCAGCAGCCCCAAACATCGAGTGGCAGACGAGCAGTACTTC CASSPKHRVADEQYF TRBJ2-7 . TRBV7-9 .
TGTGCCTGGAGCCGGGAGTCCCAAGAGACCCAGTACTTC CAWSRESQETQYF TRBJ2-5 . TRBV30 .
TGTGCCAGCAGTTTCCTCGGACAGGGGGCAATGTTCTTC CASSFLGQGAMFF TRBJ2-1 TRBD1 TRBV27 .
TGCGCCAGCAGCAAACTAGCGGGAGGGCCGAGGGATACGCAGTATTTT CASSKLAGGPRDTQYF TRBJ2-3 TRBD2 TRBV4-1 .
TGTGCCAGCAGTTTCCATCGTGACACTGAAGCTTTCTTT CASSFHRDTEAFF TRBJ1-1 . TRBV28 once
TGTGCCAGCAGTCTACCGCAGGGGCGAGAGACCCAGTACTTC CASSLPQGRETQYF TRBJ2-5 . TRBV28 .
TGTGCCAGCAGGTACAGACAGGGGGTGCAGTTCTTC CASRYRQGVQFF TRBJ2-1 TRBD1 TRBV13 .
TGTGCCAGCAGCGAATCACTAGCGGGACAATACGAGCAGTACTTC CASSESLAGQYEQYF TRBJ2-7 TRBD2 TRBV2 .
TGCAGCGTAACAGGAGACAGAAACTTC CSVTGDRNF TRBJ1-2 . TRBV29-1 .
TGCGCCAGCAGCTTGGTAGGGTCGGCTGAAGCTTTCTTT CASSLVGSAEAFF TRBJ1-1 . TRBV5-1 .
TGTGCCAGCAGTTACTTCCGGGACACCGGGGAGCTGTTTTTT CASSYFRDTGELFF TRBJ2-2 . TRBV6-5 .
TGTGCCAGCAGTGGCCCCGGGACTAGCCAATACGAGCAGTACTTC CASSGPGTSQYEQYF TRBJ2-7 TRBD2 TRBV6-1 .
TGTGCCAGCAGTGGGGACAGGGGCTCTGGGGCCAACGTCCTGACTTTC CASSGDRGSGANVLTF TRBJ2-6 TRBD1 TRBV6-1 .
TGTGCCAGCAGCCAAAAGGGGACATCCAATGAGCAGTTCTTC CASSQKGTSNEQFF TRBJ2-1 . TRBV11-2 .
TGTGCCAGCAGTGCGAGGGGACAGGGGGCTATGAATGAGCAGTTCTTC CASSARGQGAMNEQFF TRBJ2-1 TRBD1 TRBV6-6 .
TGTGCCAGCATCGGTCTACGGGTCACTGAAGCTTTCTTT CASIGLRVTEAFF TRBJ1-1 . TRBV2 .
TGTGCCAGCAGTTTCCGGGAGGCCACTGAAGCTTTCTTT CASSFREATEAFF TRBJ1-1 . TRBV28 few
TGTGCCAGCAGCCAAGATCGGTTCCCTTTCTACGAGCAGTACTTC CASSQDRFPFYEQYF TRBJ2-7 . TRBV4-2 .
TGTGCCAGTAGTATCGGGTTAGGGAATCAGCCCCAGCATTTT CASSIGLGNQPQHF TRBJ1-5 . TRBV19 .
TGTGCCAGCAGCCCAGGGTCCGGGGATACGCAGTATTTT CASSPGSGDTQYF TRBJ2-3 . TRBV7-9 .
TGTGCCAGCAGCGCACCGGGACAGGGGGTGTACGAGCAGTACTTC CASSAPGQGVYEQYF TRBJ2-7 TRBD1 TRBV7-8 once
TGTGCCAGCAGCTTAGCAGTGGATACAGATACGCAGTATTTT CASSLAVDTDTQYF TRBJ2-3 . TRBV7-2 once
TGTGCCACCATGGACGAAAAACTGTTTTTT CATMDEKLFF TRBJ1-4 . TRBV28 .
TGTGCCAGCAGCTTGGCCGGGATTGGGGAGACCCAGTACTTC CASSLAGIGETQYF TRBJ2-5 . TRBV5-4 .
TGTGCCAGCAGAACGGACCGAGTCCGGAATGAGCAGTTCTTC CASRTDRVRNEQFF TRBJ2-1 . TRBV28 .
TGTGCCAGCTCACCACAGGGGAGGTCTGGTGTCACTGAAGCTTTCTTT CASSPQGRSGVTEAFF TRBJ1-1 . TRBV18 .
TGTGCCAGCAGTCATAGCGGGAGTCGTCAAGAGACCCAGTACTTC CASSHSGSRQETQYF TRBJ2-5 TRBD2 TRBV6-6 .
TGTGCCAGCTCACCGAACAGGGCGAATGAAGCTTTCTTT CASSPNRANEAFF TRBJ1-1 . TRBV18 .
TGTGCCAGTAGTATGGGAACAGGGTACAGGGGCGCGAATGAAAAACTGTTTTTT CASSMGTGYRGANEKLFF TRBJ1-4 TRBD1 TRBV19 once